The rows below give T cell receptor beta chains drawn from one sample of a study of control samples from healthy donors and cancer patients. Data came from immunoSEQ multiplex PCR; TCRdb stores just in-frame clones and leaves some out. The sample has 100,000 to 150,000 clones; around 87% are singletons. The material sequenced was blood. The receptors derive from a man aged 25 to 45 in good health. Both conserved end residues are part of each CDR3. A D gene is named only where the DNA matches it firmly. Some rows mark clone size as missing; the rest say once, few, many or name a class of expanded clone.

D,J,V,size,CDR3,DNA
-,TRBJ2-2,TRBV18,-,CASSSMDGRLGGELFF,TGTGCCAGCTCCTCGATGGACGGTCGTTTGGGCGGGGAGCTGTTTTTT
-,TRBJ1-1,TRBV5-4,-,CASSFGGARNTEAFF,TGTGCCAGCAGCTTTGGGGGTGCGAGGAACACTGAAGCTTTCTTT
-,TRBJ1-5,TRBV18,-,CASSPGDDQPQHF,TGTGCCAGCTCACCGGGAGACGATCAGCCCCAGCATTTT
-,TRBJ1-2,TRBV11-1,-,CASSGPTGSYGYTF,TGTGCCAGCAGTGGCCCAACGGGGAGCTATGGCTACACCTTC
TRBD1,TRBJ1-2,TRBV5-5,-,CASSLGSAGGPLGYGYTF,TGTGCCAGCAGCTTAGGATCGGCAGGGGGTCCTCTTGGCTATGGCTACACCTTC
TRBD1,TRBJ1-4,TRBV5-1,-,CASSLGDSRNEKLFF,TGCGCCAGCAGCTTGGGGGACAGTCGTAATGAAAAACTGTTTTTT
TRBD1,TRBJ2-5,TRBV19,-,CASSIRGMETQYF,TGTGCCAGTAGTATCAGGGGGATGGAGACCCAGTACTTC
-,TRBJ2-3,TRBV24-1,-,CATSDPSQGSADTQYF,TGTGCCACCAGTGACCCGTCCCAGGGATCCGCAGATACGCAGTATTTT
-,TRBJ1-1,TRBV6-5,-,CASRNKDRNTEAFF,TGTGCCAGCAGGAACAAGGACAGAAACACTGAAGCTTTCTTT
-,TRBJ2-5,TRBV19,-,CASSRGLEETQYF,TGTGCCAGTAGCCGGGGATTAGAGGAGACCCAGTACTTC
-,TRBJ2-1,TRBV19,-,CASRDGGSYNEQFF,TGTGCCAGTAGAGACGGGGGCTCCTACAATGAGCAGTTCTTC
-,TRBJ1-1,TRBV19,-,CASRNFGNTEAFF,TGTGCCAGTAGAAATTTCGGGAACACTGAAGCTTTCTTT
TRBD1,TRBJ1-4,TRBV6-6,-,CASSYRTGVEKLFF,TGTGCCAGCAGTTACCGCACAGGGGTTGAAAAACTGTTTTTT
-,TRBJ1-5,TRBV3-1/TRBV3-2,-,CASSHHAGTDGYSNQPQHF,TGTGCCAGCAGCCACCACGCCGGGACGGACGGTTATAGCAATCAGCCCCAGCATTTT
-,TRBJ1-2,TRBV20-1,once,CSARVGYGYTF,TGCAGTGCTAGAGTCGGCTATGGCTACACCTTC
-,TRBJ1-1,TRBV14,-,CASSQYSNTEAFF,TGTGCCAGCAGCCAATATTCGAACACTGAAGCTTTCTTT
TRBD1,TRBJ1-1,TRBV2,-,CASSAFGQVNTEAFF,TGTGCCAGCAGCGCCTTCGGACAGGTGAACACTGAAGCTTTCTTT
-,TRBJ2-3,TRBV27,-,CASRIGRPSTDTQYF,TGTGCCAGCAGGATCGGGCGTCCGAGCACAGATACGCAGTATTTT
-,TRBJ1-2,TRBV3-1/TRBV3-2,-,CASSQAGGPNYGYTF,TGTGCCAGCAGCCAGGCGGGGGGGCCCAACTATGGCTACACCTTC
-,TRBJ1-1,TRBV6-5,-,CASSYSQGTEAFF,TGTGCCAGCAGTTACTCCCAGGGTACTGAAGCTTTCTTT
-,TRBJ2-2,TRBV7-8,-,CASSLGSSGTGELFF,TGTGCCAGCAGCTTAGGATCGTCGGGGACCGGGGAGCTGTTTTTT
TRBD1,TRBJ1-3,TRBV15,-,CATSRELGTVGNTIYF,TGTGCCACCAGCAGAGAACTCGGGACAGTGGGGAACACCATATATTTT
-,TRBJ1-1,TRBV7-9,-,CASSLQREQAFF,TGTGCCAGCAGCTTACAAAGGGAGCAAGCTTTCTTT
-,TRBJ2-5,TRBV27,-,CASSASGETQYF,TGTGCCAGCAGTGCGAGCGGGGAGACCCAGTACTTC
-,TRBJ2-7,TRBV11-2,-,CASRAPGQGRTEQYF,TGTGCCAGCAGGGCCCCGGGGCAGGGGAGGACCGAGCAGTACTTC
-,TRBJ2-3,TRBV12-5,-,CASGSERLPGNTQYF,TGTGCTAGTGGTTCCGAAAGACTGCCGGGGAATACGCAGTATTTT
TRBD2,TRBJ2-3,TRBV2,-,CASSDPGGPGTDTQYF,TGTGCCAGCAGTGACCCGGGGGGGCCAGGCACAGATACGCAGTATTTT
TRBD1,TRBJ1-5,TRBV18,-,CASSPRDREEPQHF,TGTGCCAGCTCACCACGGGACAGGGAAGAGCCCCAGCATTTT
TRBD1,TRBJ1-2,TRBV24-1,-,CATSDSGTGGYVSYGYTF,TGTGCCACCAGTGATTCCGGGACAGGGGGATATGTCTCCTATGGCTACACCTTC
TRBD1,TRBJ1-6,TRBV19,-,CASRGPGGGSYNSPLHF,TGTGCCAGTAGGGGTCCAGGGGGAGGATCCTATAATTCACCCCTCCACTTT
-,TRBJ1-5,TRBV30,once,CAWSVPGRGPQHF,TGTGCCTGGAGTGTACCTGGGAGGGGGCCCCAGCATTTT
-,TRBJ1-1,TRBV12-3/TRBV12-4,-,CASSSLAREAFF,TGTGCCAGCAGTTCCCTGGCGAGGGAAGCTTTCTTT